These 5 T cell receptor beta chains were sequenced from one sample in a study of blood T cell repertoires in COVID-19. Here immunoSEQ multiplex PCR was the method, and the copy in TCRdb shows in-frame clones only, minus some. The sample contains 75,000 to 80,000 clones, 80% to 90% of which appear only once. Sequences were obtained from peripheral blood. The receptor set was obtained from a man between 60 and 75 years old with COVID-19, enrolled during active disease.

This chain uses TRBV5-4 with TRBJ2-1; 9 positions agree with TRBD1. V was clipped by 0 bases and J by 4 bases; unmatched bases: 5. The CDR3 is 16 amino acids. Looked up from germline, CDR1 is SGHNT and CDR2 is YYREEE (reference sequence). The CDR3 reads CASSLGQGVGYNEQFF. DNA of the CDR3: TGTGCCAGCAGCTTGGGACAGGGGGTCGGTTACAATGAGCAGTTCTTC.

The rearrangement uses TRBV18 and TRBJ1-6; weak D call: TRBD1 (6 bases). The V and J ends lost 6 bases and 11 bases respectively, with 23 bases between them. Germline CDR1 and CDR2: KGHSH and LQKENI. The CDR3 runs 16 residues. CDR3 in amino acids: CASSTTGRESTTPLHF. As DNA, the CDR3 is TGTGCCAGCTCGACTACAGGGAGGGAGTCAACGACACCCCTCCACTTT.

The chain combines TRBV5-4 with TRBJ2-7, with D tentatively TRBD1 (5 bases). The CDR3 has 15 residues. V dropped 0 bases and J dropped 1 base, with 11 bases sitting between them. The germline gives CDR1 SGHNT, CDR2 YYREEE (reference sequence). CDR3 loop: CASSLDPGNSYEQYF. The CDR3 nucleotides read TGTGCCAGCAGCTTGGACCCAGGGAATTCCTACGAGCAGTACTTC.

J is TRBJ2-5 and V is TRBV4-1; TRBD2 matches 10 bases. This CDR3 contains 17 residues. Germline CDR1 reads MGHRA; CDR2 reads YSYEKL. V shed 0 bases and J 7 bases; nucleotides not matched to a gene: 11. The CDR3 region has the DNA TGCGCCAGCAGCCAAGAGACCAGCGGGAGGGCCCGAGGGACCCAGTACTTC. Its protein is CASSQETSGRARGTQYF.

The J gene is TRBJ2-2, the V gene TRBV5-1, with D tentatively TRBD1 (5 bases). CDR1 SGHRS and CDR2 YFSETQ come from the germline V gene. There are 16 residues in the CDR3. V lost 4 bases and J lost 7, with 20 bases in between. CDR3 sequence reads: CASSTSISRVNGELFF. The CDR3 DNA sequence: TGCGCCAGCAGCACCTCAATTTCCAGGGTTAACGGGGAGCTGTTTTTT.